These 25 T cell receptor beta chains came from one sample sequenced in a study of T cells in Graves' hyperthyroidism and ophthalmopathy. TCR beta CDR3 regions were amplified from RNA transcripts. The HTBI primer set served for first-round RT-PCR of the TCR CDR3. TCRdb processed the multiplex PCR reads anew with MiXCR; each CDR3 protein has one entry. The sample includes 480,000 or so distinct CDR3 sequences, roughly 45% of them seen just once. Sequenced: peripheral blood or thyroid tissue (not recorded which). The receptors here all came from an adult woman with Graves' disease, either hyperthyroidism or ophthalmopathy (not recorded which).

The chain employs TRBV10-3 and TRBJ2-7; possibly TRBD1 or TRBD2 for D (5 bases each). CDR3 length: 15 amino acids. Trimming stripped 2 bases from V and 3 bases from J, with 14 bases between. Germline V CDR1 and CDR2: ENHRY, SYGVKD. DNA of the CDR3: TGTGCCATCAGTGAGAAGGGACCCCAAAGCTACGAGCAGTACTTC. Translating it yields CAISEKGPQSYEQYF.

This chain connects TRBV14 to TRBJ1-1, with unresolved D. This CDR3 contains 14 residues. Germline V gene data show CDR1 as SGHDN and CDR2 as FVKESK. Trimming removed 4 bases from V and 2 bases from J, with 11 bases in between. CDR3: CASSRVAGNTEAFF. CDR3 in DNA: TGTGCCAGCAGCCGGGTGGCCGGAAACACTGAAGCTTTCTTT. Combining the CDR3 with reference TRBV14 and TRBJ1-1 gives the whole variable domain EAGVTQFPSHSVIEKGQTVTLRCDPISGHDNLYWYRRVMGKEIKFLLHFVKESKQDESGMPNNRFLAERTGGTYSTLKVQPAELEDSGVYFCASSRVAGNTEAFFGQGTRLTVV.

J is TRBJ2-5 and V is TRBV24-1, with 14 bases that match TRBD2. Germline values: CDR1 KGHDR, CDR2 SFDVKD. Trimming cost V 3 bases and J 4 bases; bases outside gene matches: 6. CDR3 length equals 17 residues. In DNA form, the CDR3 reads TGTGCCACCAGTGATCGGCGACTAGCGGGAGGGCGAGAGACCCAGTACTTC. Translation: CATSDRRLAGGRETQYF.

The table lists this clonotype with many counts. The chain employs TRBV20-1 and TRBJ1-2, with TRBD1 matching over 12 bases. CDR3 length: 14 residues. The V gene end was trimmed by 5 bases and the J gene end by 5 bases; junction bases not matched to a gene: 6. Germline CDR1 DFQATT, CDR2 SNEGSKA (reference sequence). CDR3 loop: CSASGQGAGYGYTF. Here the CDR3 DNA reads TGCAGTGCTTCGGGACAGGGGGCCGGGTATGGCTACACCTTC.

This clonotype occurred many times. This chain uses TRBV12-3 or TRBV12-4 with TRBJ2-7; 9 bases agree with TRBD1. V shed 6 bases, J shed 7 bases, and the junction held 10 bases outside the gene matches. The CDR3 is made up of 14 amino acids. In nucleotides, the CDR3 is TGTGCCAGCAGCGGGACAGGGTGGATTGGGGAGCAGTACTTC. Amino acids: CASSGTGWIGEQYF.

This rearrangement joins TRBV7-8 to TRBJ1-1, with 7 nucleotides matching TRBD1. CDR3 length: 16 residues. The V segment lost 6 bases and the J segment 1 base; nucleotides outside the gene matches: 11. Looked up from germline, CDR1 is SGHVS and CDR2 is FQNEAQ. CDR3 DNA sequence: TGTGCCAGCAGTTTGCCACGACAGGGAGCGAACACTGAAGCTTTCTTT. Encoded protein: CASSLPRQGANTEAFF.

Only a few counts were recorded for this clonotype. V gene TRBV2 combines with J gene TRBJ2-2, with D unresolved. The CDR3 has 8 amino acids. V was shortened by 3 bases and J by 13 bases, with 0 bases between the two germline ends. Germline loops: CDR1 SNHLY, CDR2 FYNNEI. The CDR3 sequence: CASSELFF. The CDR3 DNA follows: TGTGCCAGCAGTGAGCTGTTTTTT.

This chain uses TRBV20-1 with TRBJ1-5; weak D call: TRBD1 (6 bases). V shed 5 bases and J shed 3 bases, with 20 bases lying between them. CDR3 size: 16 residues. The germline CDR1 and CDR2 sequences are DFQATT and SNEGSKA (reference sequence). CDR3 sequence reads: CSAGLKGGTYNQPQHF. The CDR3 DNA reads as TGCAGTGCTGGACTAAAGGGCGGGACATACAATCAGCCCCAGCATTTT.

V usage is TRBV20-1 and J usage is TRBJ2-5; the match to TRBD2 covers 11 bases. The trim removed 2 bases at V and 3 bases at J, leaving 2 bases unmatched. Germline V gene data show CDR1 as DFQATT and CDR2 as SNEGSKA (reference sequence). This CDR3 comprises 14 residues. The CDR3 sequence: CSARLAGGEETQYF. As DNA, the CDR3 is TGCAGTGCTAGACTAGCGGGAGGTGAAGAGACCCAGTACTTC.

This clonotype was detected a few times. V is TRBV10-3 and J is TRBJ1-2; weak D call: TRBD1 (6 bases). Deletions cut 6 bases from V and 1 base from J, with 12 bases between. This CDR3 has 14 residues. Germline lookup yields CDR1 ENHRY and CDR2 SYGVKD. The CDR3 DNA is TGTGCCATCAGGGGGGACACCGTTAACTATGGCTACACCTTC. This encodes CAIRGDTVNYGYTF.

This clonotype was counted at least ten times. The V call is TRBV7-3, the J call TRBJ2-5, with D unclear. The CDR3 length is 15 residues. Trimming took 3 bases from V and 8 from J, leaving 19 bases between them. In germline, CDR1 is SGHTA, CDR2 FQGTGA. Written as DNA, the CDR3 is TGTGCCAGCAGCTTCCGACCTGGGCAAGAGGAAACCCAGTACTTC. It encodes CASSFRPGQEETQYF.

The chain couples TRBV6-2 or TRBV6-3 to TRBJ1-4; D ambiguous. V gave up 8 bases and J gave up 6 bases, with 16 bases separating them. The germline gives CDR1 MNHEY, CDR2 SVGEGT. The length of the CDR3 is 14 residues. The chain's CDR3 is CASSDRTTDEKLFF. CDR3 nucleotide sequence: TGTGCCAGCTCAGATAGGACGACGGATGAAAAACTGTTTTTT.

There are a few counts of this clonotype. The rearrangement joins TRBV7-2 to TRBJ1-5, with 8 nucleotides matching TRBD1. V shed 5 bases and J 9 bases; nucleotides not matched to a gene: 15. This CDR3 has 16 residues. Germline V gene lookup returns CDR1 SGHTA and CDR2 FQGNSA. CDR3 DNA: TGTGCCAGCAGCCATACTGGACAGGGCGGGCTCCGGCCCCAGCATTTT. Its protein product is CASSHTGQGGLRPQHF.

This chain joins TRBV2 and TRBJ1-4; 11 bases line up with TRBD1. Trimming at V came to 5 bases and at J to 6 bases, leaving 5 bases not matched to a gene. Per the germline V gene, CDR1 is SNHLY and CDR2 is FYNNEI. This CDR3 is built from 15 residues. The CDR3 loop reads CASSPGQGADEKLFF. CDR3 nucleotide sequence: TGTGCCAGCAGTCCAGGACAGGGGGCAGATGAAAAACTGTTTTTT.

Only one count was recorded for this clonotype. The rearrangement links TRBV10-3 to TRBJ2-5, with D possibly being TRBD1 (5 bases). Trimming pared 4 bases from V and 3 bases from J, leaving 6 bases between. CDR1 is ENHRY and CDR2 is SYGVKD in the germline V gene. The CDR3 totals 12 residues. CDR3: CAISGREETQYF. The CDR3 region has the DNA TGTGCCATCAGTGGCAGGGAAGAGACCCAGTACTTC.

Ten or more counts support this clonotype. The V gene is TRBV29-1, the J gene TRBJ1-1; maybe TRBD1 (5 bases). From germline, CDR1 is SQVTM and CDR2 ANQGSEA. Trimming cost V 4 bases and J 5 bases, with 11 bases left between them. The CDR3 has 12 residues. DNA of the CDR3: TGCAGCGTTGTATCTTGGGGGACTGAAGCTTTCTTT. Translation: CSVVSWGTEAFF.

This chain connects TRBV4-1 to TRBJ1-3, with unresolved D. Between the trimmed V and J ends, which lost 5 bases and 2 bases, there was a span of 10 bases. This CDR3 has 14 amino acids. The germline CDR1 and CDR2 sequences are MGHRA and YSYEKL. CDR3 loop: CASSTRGTGNTIYF. CDR3 nucleotide sequence: TGCGCCAGCAGCACCCGTGGGACTGGAAACACCATATATTTT.

The rearrangement joins TRBV6-5 to TRBJ1-1; 7 bases are a match to TRBD1. The CDR3 runs to 15 residues. V lost 5 bases, J lost 8 bases, and 14 bases stayed unmatched. Germline lookup yields CDR1 MNHEY and CDR2 SVGAGI. As DNA, the CDR3 is TGTGCCAGCAGTAACAAAATTGGACAGGCAGGGGAAGCTTTCTTT. Amino acids: CASSNKIGQAGEAFF.

A few counts support this clonotype. V is TRBV5-1 and J is TRBJ1-6; D remains ambiguous. With 4 bases removed from V and 10 bases from J, the gap between germline ends came to 15 bases. Germline CDR1 reads SGHRS; CDR2 reads YFSETQ. The CDR3 contains 14 residues. CDR3 coding DNA: TGCGCCAGCAGCCCCGAAGGGAGCTACTCACCCCTCCACTTT. It codes for CASSPEGSYSPLHF.

The chain carries TRBV14 and TRBJ1-1, with 7 nucleotides matching TRBD1. Trimming took 8 bases from V and 6 from J; bases not matched to a gene: 12. Germline V lookup: CDR1 SGHDN, CDR2 FVKESK. This CDR3 spans 14 amino acids. CDR3: CASSPAGGRAEAFF. Written as DNA, the CDR3 is TGTGCCAGCTCACCAGCAGGGGGACGGGCTGAAGCTTTCTTT.

The rearrangement joins TRBV29-1 to TRBJ1-2; D may be TRBD1 (5 bases). Germline CDR1 and CDR2: SQVTM and ANQGSEA. This CDR3 is 11 amino acids long. V dropped 1 base and J dropped 8 bases, with 8 bases sitting between them. CDR3 coding DNA: TGCAGCGTTGAAGGGGGCCGAGGCTACACCTTC. It encodes CSVEGGRGYTF.

This clonotype occurred many times. This chain links TRBV20-1 with TRBJ1-5; D is uncertain. Trimming left V 0 bases short and J 5 bases short, with 11 bases between. The germline CDR1 and CDR2 sequences are DFQATT and SNEGSKA (reference sequence). The CDR3 totals 14 residues. CDR3 protein: CSARDGRGYQPQHF. In nucleotides, the CDR3 is TGCAGTGCTAGAGATGGGCGGGGATATCAGCCCCAGCATTTT.

This sequence joins TRBV12-3 or TRBV12-4 and TRBJ1-6; 9 nucleotides align to TRBD1. The CDR3 is made up of 15 amino acids. Trimming took 2 bases from V and 7 from J; bases not matched to a gene: 3. The CDR3 nucleotides read TGTGCCAGCAGTTTAACAGACAGGGGGAATTCACCCCTCCACTTT. Its protein is CASSLTDRGNSPLHF.

The CDR3 sequence: CASSLGTSHETQYF. The CDR3 DNA reads TGTGCCAGCAGCTTGGGGACTAGCCACGAGACCCAGTACTTC. The chain employs TRBV7-9 and TRBJ2-5; 9 bases align to TRBD2. V trimming: 3 bases; J trimming: 5 bases; junction bases outside the gene matches: 4. Germline CDR1 is SEHNR and CDR2 is FQNEAQ (reference sequence). The CDR3 is made up of 14 amino acids.

This chain joins TRBV7-3 and TRBJ1-1; the D gene is possibly TRBD1 (5 bases). Germline-derived CDR1 and CDR2 are SGHTA and FQGTGA. CDR3 length: 14 residues. Trimming took off 5 bases at V and 5 bases at J, with 15 bases between the two ends. The CDR3 DNA reads TGTGCCAGCAGCCCCGGGACGGGAAGAACTGAAGCTTTCTTT. This translates into CASSPGTGRTEAFF.